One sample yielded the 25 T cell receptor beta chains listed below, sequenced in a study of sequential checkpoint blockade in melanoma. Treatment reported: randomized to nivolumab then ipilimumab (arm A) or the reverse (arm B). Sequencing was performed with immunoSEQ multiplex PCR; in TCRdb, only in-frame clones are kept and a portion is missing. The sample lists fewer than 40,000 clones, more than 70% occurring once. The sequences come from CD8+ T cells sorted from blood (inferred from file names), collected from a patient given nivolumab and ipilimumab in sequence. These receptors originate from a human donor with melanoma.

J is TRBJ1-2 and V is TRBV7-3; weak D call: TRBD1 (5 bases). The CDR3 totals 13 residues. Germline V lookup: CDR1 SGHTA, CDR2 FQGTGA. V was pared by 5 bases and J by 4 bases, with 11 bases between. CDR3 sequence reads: CASSLGAPYGYTF. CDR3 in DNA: TGTGCCAGCAGCCTAGGGGCCCCCTATGGCTACACCTTC.

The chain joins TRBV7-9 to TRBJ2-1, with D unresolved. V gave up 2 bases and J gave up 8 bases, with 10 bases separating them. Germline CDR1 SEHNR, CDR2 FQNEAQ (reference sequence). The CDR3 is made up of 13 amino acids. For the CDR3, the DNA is TGTGCCAGCAGCTTACCCCCAGTGGATGAGCAGTTCTTC. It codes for CASSLPPVDEQFF.

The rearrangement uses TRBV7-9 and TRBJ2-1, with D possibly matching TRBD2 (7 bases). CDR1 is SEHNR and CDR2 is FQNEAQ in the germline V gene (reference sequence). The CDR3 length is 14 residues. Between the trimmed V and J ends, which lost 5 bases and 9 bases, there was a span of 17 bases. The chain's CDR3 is CASSQRGGSGEQFF. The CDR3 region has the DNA TGTGCCAGCAGCCAAAGGGGGGGGTCGGGTGAGCAGTTCTTC.

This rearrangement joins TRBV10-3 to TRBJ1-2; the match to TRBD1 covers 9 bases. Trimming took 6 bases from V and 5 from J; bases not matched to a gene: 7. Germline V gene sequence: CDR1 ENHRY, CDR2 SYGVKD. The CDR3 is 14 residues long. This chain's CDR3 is CAISGQGTSYGYTF. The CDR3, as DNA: TGTGCCATCAGCGGACAGGGGACCTCTTATGGCTACACCTTC.

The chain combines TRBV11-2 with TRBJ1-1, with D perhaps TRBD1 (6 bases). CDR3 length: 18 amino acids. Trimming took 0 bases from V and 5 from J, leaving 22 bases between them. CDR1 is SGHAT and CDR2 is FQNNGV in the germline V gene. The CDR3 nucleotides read TGTGCCAGCAGCTTAGATTTAGGGGGATTTGCAGGGAGTACTGAAGCTTTCTTT. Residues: CASSLDLGGFAGSTEAFF. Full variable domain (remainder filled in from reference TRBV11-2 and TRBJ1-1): EAGVAQSPRYKIIEKRQSVAFWCNPISGHATLYWYQQILGQGPKLLIQFQNNGVVDDSQLPKDRFSAERLKGVDSTLKIQPAKLEDSAVYLCASSLDLGGFAGSTEAFFGQGTRLTVV.

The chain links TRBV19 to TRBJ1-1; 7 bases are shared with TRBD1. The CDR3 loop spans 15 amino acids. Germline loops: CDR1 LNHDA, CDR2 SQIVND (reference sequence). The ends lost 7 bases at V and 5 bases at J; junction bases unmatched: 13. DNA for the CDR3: TGTGCCAGTACTCAAAGACAGGGTATTTGGACTGAAGCTTTCTTT. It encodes CASTQRQGIWTEAFF.

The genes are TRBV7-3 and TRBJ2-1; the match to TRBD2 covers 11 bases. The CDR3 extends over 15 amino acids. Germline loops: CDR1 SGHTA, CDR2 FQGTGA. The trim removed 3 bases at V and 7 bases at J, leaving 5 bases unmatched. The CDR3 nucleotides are TGTGCCAGCAGCTTTCTAGCGGGAGGTGCGAATGAGCAGTTCTTC. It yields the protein CASSFLAGGANEQFF.

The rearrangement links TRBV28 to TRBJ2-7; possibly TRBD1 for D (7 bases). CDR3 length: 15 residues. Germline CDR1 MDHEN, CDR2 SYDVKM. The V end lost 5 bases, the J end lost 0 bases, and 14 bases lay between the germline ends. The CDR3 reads CASSLRGTVSYEQYV. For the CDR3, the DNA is TGTGCCAGCAGTCTCCGGGGGACAGTCTCCTACGAGCAGTACGTC.

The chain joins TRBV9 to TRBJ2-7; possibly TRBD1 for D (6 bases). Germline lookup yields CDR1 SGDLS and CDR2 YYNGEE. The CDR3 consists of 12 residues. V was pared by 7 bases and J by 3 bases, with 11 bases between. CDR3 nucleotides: TGTGCCAGCGGGGGCCCAGGCTACGAGCAGTACTTC. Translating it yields CASGGPGYEQYF. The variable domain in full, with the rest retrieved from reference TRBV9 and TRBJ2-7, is DSGVTQTPKHLITATGQRVTLRCSPRSGDLSVYWYQQSLDQGLQFLIQYYNGEERAKGNILERFSAQQFPDLHSELNLSSLELGDSALYFCASGGPGYEQYFGPGTRLTVT.

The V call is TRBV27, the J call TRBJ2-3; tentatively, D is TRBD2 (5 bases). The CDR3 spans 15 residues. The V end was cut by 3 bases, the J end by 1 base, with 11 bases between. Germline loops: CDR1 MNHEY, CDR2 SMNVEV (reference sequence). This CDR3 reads CASSFSIGGTDTQYF. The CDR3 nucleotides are TGTGCCAGCAGTTTTTCTATCGGGGGCACAGATACGCAGTATTTT.

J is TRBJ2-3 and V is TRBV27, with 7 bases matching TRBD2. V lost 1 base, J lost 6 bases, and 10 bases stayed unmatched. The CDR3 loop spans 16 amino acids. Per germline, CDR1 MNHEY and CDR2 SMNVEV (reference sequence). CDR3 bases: TGTGCCAGCAGTTTATTCGTTGCGGGAGCGGGGGATACGCAGTATTTT. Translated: CASSLFVAGAGDTQYF.

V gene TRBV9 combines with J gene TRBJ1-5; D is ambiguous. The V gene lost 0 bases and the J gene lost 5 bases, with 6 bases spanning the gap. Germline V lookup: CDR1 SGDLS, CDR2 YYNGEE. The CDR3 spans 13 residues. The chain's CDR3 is CASSVVADQPQHF. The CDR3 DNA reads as TGTGCCAGCAGCGTAGTGGCCGATCAGCCCCAGCATTTT.

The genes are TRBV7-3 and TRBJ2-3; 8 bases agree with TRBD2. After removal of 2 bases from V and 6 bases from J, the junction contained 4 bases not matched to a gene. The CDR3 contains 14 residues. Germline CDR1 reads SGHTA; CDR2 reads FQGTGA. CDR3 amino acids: CASSLYLAGDTQYF. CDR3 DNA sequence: TGTGCCAGCAGCTTATATCTAGCGGGCGATACGCAGTATTTT.

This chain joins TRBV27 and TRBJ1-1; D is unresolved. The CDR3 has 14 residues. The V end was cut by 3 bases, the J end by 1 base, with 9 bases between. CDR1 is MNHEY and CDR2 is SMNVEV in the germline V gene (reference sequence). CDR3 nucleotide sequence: TGTGCCAGCAGTTTTGGCCTCAAGAACACTGAAGCTTTCTTT. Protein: CASSFGLKNTEAFF.

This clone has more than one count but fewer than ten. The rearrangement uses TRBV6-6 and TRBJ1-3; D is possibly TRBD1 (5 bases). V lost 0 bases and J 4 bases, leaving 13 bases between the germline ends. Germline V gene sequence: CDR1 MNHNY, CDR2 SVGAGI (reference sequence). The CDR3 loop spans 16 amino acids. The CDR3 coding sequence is TGTGCCAGCAGTTACTCGGTCCTGGGGCGCGGAAACACCATATATTTT. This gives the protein CASSYSVLGRGNTIYF.

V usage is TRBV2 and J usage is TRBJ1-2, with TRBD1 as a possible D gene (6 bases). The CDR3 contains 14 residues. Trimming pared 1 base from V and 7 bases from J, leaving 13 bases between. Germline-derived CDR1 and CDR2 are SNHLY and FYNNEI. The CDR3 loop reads CASSEGQGIVGYTF. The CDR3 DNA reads TGTGCCAGCAGTGAAGGGCAGGGGATCGTTGGCTACACCTTC.

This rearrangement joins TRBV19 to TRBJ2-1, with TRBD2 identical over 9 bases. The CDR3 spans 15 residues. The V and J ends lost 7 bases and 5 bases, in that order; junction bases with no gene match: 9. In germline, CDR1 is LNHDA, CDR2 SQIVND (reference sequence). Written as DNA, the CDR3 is TGTGCCAGTAACGTAGCGGGAGACTCGAACAATGAGCAGTTCTTC. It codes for CASNVAGDSNNEQFF.

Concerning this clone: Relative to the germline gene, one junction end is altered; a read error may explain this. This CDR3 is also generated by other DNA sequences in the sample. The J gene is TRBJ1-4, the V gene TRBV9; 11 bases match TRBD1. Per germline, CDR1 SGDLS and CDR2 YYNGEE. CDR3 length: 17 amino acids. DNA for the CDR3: TGCGCCAGCAGCGGTTGGACAGGGGGCGGACCTAATGAAAAACTGTTTTTT. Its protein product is CASSGWTGGGPNEKLFF.

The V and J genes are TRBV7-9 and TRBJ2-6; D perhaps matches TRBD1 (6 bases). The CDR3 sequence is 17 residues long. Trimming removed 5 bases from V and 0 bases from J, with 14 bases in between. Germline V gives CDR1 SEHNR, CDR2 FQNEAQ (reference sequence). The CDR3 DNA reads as TGTGCCAGCAGCATCACCGGGACACCCTCTGGGGCCAACGTCCTGACTTTC. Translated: CASSITGTPSGANVLTF.

Here the CDR3 reads CASSLVGQGVETQYF. The CDR3 DNA reads as TGTGCCAGCAGCCTGGTCGGACAGGGTGTGGAGACCCAGTACTTC. The gene calls are TRBV5-4 and TRBJ2-5, with 8 bases lining up with TRBD1. From germline, CDR1 is SGHNT and CDR2 YYREEE (reference sequence). J gave up 5 bases and V 4 bases, and 10 bases lay outside the gene matches. This CDR3 is 15 amino acids long.

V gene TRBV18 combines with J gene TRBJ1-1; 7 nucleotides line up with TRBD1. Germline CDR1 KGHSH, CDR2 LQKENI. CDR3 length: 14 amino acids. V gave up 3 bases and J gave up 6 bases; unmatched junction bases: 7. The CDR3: CASSPPGGGAEAFF. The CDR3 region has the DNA TGTGCCAGCTCACCCCCGGGAGGGGGCGCTGAAGCTTTCTTT.

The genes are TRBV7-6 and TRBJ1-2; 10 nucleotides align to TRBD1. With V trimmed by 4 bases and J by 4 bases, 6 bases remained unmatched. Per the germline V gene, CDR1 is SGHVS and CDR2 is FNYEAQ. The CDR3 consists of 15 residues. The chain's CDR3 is CASSSGTGDFYGYTF. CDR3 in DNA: TGTGCCAGCAGCTCCGGGACAGGGGATTTCTATGGCTACACCTTC.

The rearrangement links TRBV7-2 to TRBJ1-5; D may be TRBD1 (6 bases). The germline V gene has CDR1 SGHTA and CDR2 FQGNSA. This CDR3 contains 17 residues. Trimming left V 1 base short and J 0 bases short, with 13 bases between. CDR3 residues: CASSLVTGPYSNQPQHF. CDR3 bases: TGTGCCAGCAGCTTAGTTACAGGGCCCTATAGCAATCAGCCCCAGCATTTT.

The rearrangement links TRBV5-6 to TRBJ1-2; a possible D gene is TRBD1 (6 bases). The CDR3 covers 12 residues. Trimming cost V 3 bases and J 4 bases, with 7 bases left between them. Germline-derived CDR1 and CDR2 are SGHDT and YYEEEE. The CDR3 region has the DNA TGTGCCAGCAGCTCGGACAGCTATGGCTACACCTTC. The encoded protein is CASSSDSYGYTF. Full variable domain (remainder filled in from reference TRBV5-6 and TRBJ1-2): DAGVTQSPTHLIKTRGQQVTLRCSPKSGHDTVSWYQQALGQGPQFIFQYYEEEERQRGNFPDRFSGHQFPNYSSELNVNALLLGDSALYLCASSSDSYGYTFGSGTRLTVV.

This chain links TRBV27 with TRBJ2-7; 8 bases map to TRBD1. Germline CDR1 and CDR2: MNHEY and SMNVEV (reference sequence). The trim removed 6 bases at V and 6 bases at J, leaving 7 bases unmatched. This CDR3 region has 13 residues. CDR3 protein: CASSFGQGSEQYF. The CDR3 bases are TGTGCCAGCAGCTTTGGACAGGGAAGCGAGCAGTACTTC.